Listed here are 9 T cell receptor beta chains from one sample, sequenced in a study of glioma-infiltrating T cells after dendritic cell vaccination. The method was immunoSEQ multiplex PCR; TCRdb's version includes in-frame clones alone and lacks a portion of them. The sample lists about 73,000 clones; over 75% were seen once. Sequenced material: blood, taken before dendritic cell vaccination. Receptor source: a human donor with glioblastoma.

This sequence joins TRBV10-2 and TRBJ2-7; D is undetermined. CDR3 length: 13 amino acids. Germline V gene data show CDR1 as WSHSY and CDR2 as SAAADI. Trimming stripped 5 bases from V and 1 base from J, with 9 bases between. Here the CDR3 reads CASSKQKSYEQYV. CDR3 DNA sequence: TGCGCCAGCAGTAAACAGAAGTCCTACGAGCAGTACGTC.

V and J are TRBV23-1 and TRBJ2-7, with a tentative D call TRBD1 (5 bases). TRBV23-1 is an ORF; its function is uncertain. The CDR3 has 16 residues. V shed 6 bases and J shed 3 bases, with 21 bases lying between them. The CDR3 sequence is CASSCNVGPHNYEQYV. CDR3 sequence (DNA): TGCGCCAGCAGCTGCAATGTGGGGCCACACAACTACGAGCAGTACGTC.

Only a few counts were recorded for this clone. V is TRBV7-9 and J is TRBJ1-6; possibly TRBD1 for D (5 bases). The CDR3 has 13 residues. Germline V gene sequence: CDR1 SEHNR, CDR2 FQNEAQ (reference sequence). Between the trimmed V and J ends, which lost 3 bases and 10 bases, there was a span of 10 bases. The CDR3 DNA reads TGTGCCAGCAGCTTCCAGGGCAGGTCACCCCTCCACTTT. This codes for CASSFQGRSPLHF.

The rearrangement links TRBV10-3 to TRBJ2-5; D gene unclear. V lost 8 bases and J lost 2, with 9 bases in between. The germline gives CDR1 ENHRY, CDR2 SYGVKD. There are 12 residues in the CDR3. Here the CDR3 reads CAIAREQETQYF. CDR3 DNA sequence: TGTGCCATCGCGAGAGAACAAGAGACCCAGTACTTC.

The chain joins TRBV5-4 to TRBJ2-1; 10 bases match TRBD2. V dropped 4 bases and J dropped 6; count of bases not matched to a gene: 7. The CDR3 spans 15 residues. CDR1 and CDR2 (germline): SGHNT, YYREEE (reference sequence). The CDR3 DNA follows: TGTGCCAGCAGCGGAATTAGCGGGGGGCGCAATGAGCAGTTCTTC. Protein product: CASSGISGGRNEQFF.

The count of this clone is one. The chain combines TRBV18 with TRBJ1-1, with D possibly TRBD1 on 5 matching bases. Trimming cost V 4 bases and J 4 bases, with 19 bases left between them. The CDR3 is made up of 16 amino acids. Germline-derived CDR1 and CDR2 are KGHSH and LQKENI. This chain's CDR3 is CASSLVQGRGGTEAFF. CDR3 nucleotides: TGTGCCAGCTCACTTGTTCAGGGAAGGGGAGGCACTGAAGCTTTCTTT.

The gene calls are TRBV7-9 and TRBJ1-1; TRBD1 aligns across 9 bases. Trimming cost V 1 base and J 3 bases; bases outside gene matches: 0. The CDR3 loop spans 14 amino acids. Germline CDR1 is SEHNR and CDR2 is FQNEAQ (reference sequence). CDR3 in amino acids: CASSLGQGDTEAFF. The CDR3 DNA follows: TGTGCCAGCAGCTTAGGACAGGGGGACACTGAAGCTTTCTTT.

V gene TRBV19 combines with J gene TRBJ2-3; D perhaps matches TRBD1 (5 bases). The CDR3 sequence is 14 residues long. Germline CDR1 and CDR2: LNHDA and SQIVND (reference sequence). The ends were cut back, 3 bases at V and 3 bases at J, with 10 bases in the middle. CDR3 DNA: TGTGCCAGTAGTATCAGGGTAGTGACAGATACGCAGTATTTT. Protein: CASSIRVVTDTQYF.

The CDR3 DNA follows: TGTGCCAGCATCCGAGGGACAGGGGTAATCAATGAGCAGTTCTTC. Translated, it gives CASIRGTGVINEQFF. This chain joins TRBV5-5 and TRBJ2-1, with 10 bases lining up with TRBD1. This CDR3 spans 15 amino acids. V shed 6 bases and J 6 bases; nucleotides not matched to a gene: 9. The germline V gene encodes CDR1 SGHKS and CDR2 YYEKEE (reference sequence). The full variable domain, in which reference TRBV5-5 and TRBJ2-1 provide the parts outside the CDR3, is DAGVTQSPTHLIKTRGQQVTLRCSPISGHKSVSWYQQVLGQGPQFIFQYYEKEERGRGNFPDRFSARQFPNYSSELNVNALLLGDSALYLCASIRGTGVINEQFFGPGTRLTVL.